This T cell receptor beta chain emerged from a study of early T cells in non-severe SARS-CoV-2 infection. Whole-study findings and limits: Lookups in VDJdb leaned toward anti-spike CD8 responses and missed private and CD4 specificities.

V shed 7 bases and J shed 7 bases, with 22 bases lying between them. Per the germline V gene, CDR1 is KGHDR and CDR2 is SFDVKD. This CDR3 is 15 amino acids long. This clonotype was picked up a small number of times. Antigen unknown. Each single cDNA molecule received a unique molecular identifier. TCRdb re-called the 5' RACE reads with MiXCR, one entry per CDR3 protein. In the table there are about 84,000 distinct CDR3 sequences, about 12% of which are singletons. The sequenced material came from whole blood. This chain joins TRBV24-1 and TRBJ2-7; tentatively, D is TRBD1 or TRBD2 (5 bases each). This receptor was taken from an adult who was a healthcare worker with PCR-confirmed SARS-CoV-2 infection or an uninfected control (not recorded which). CDR3 sequence reads: CATSPPDGLEGEQYF. CDR3 in DNA: TGTGCCACCAGCCCCCCGGACGGCCTTGAGGGGGAGCAGTACTTC.